Listed here are 28 T cell receptor beta chains from one sample, sequenced in a study of Ad26.COV2.S vaccination and SARS-CoV-2 variants. Repertoires were generated with immunoSEQ multiplex PCR, while TCRdb's copy carries only in-frame clones and drops some. Of approximately 400,000 clones listed, around 82% are singletons. Treatment here: around 19 received Ad26.COV2.S at low or high dose, single or two shots; 5 received placebo; per-sample allocation not given. Each sample was drawn 63 days after the first injection (of vaccine or placebo). The specimen was peripheral blood, collected in a trial of Ad26.COV2.S vaccine versus placebo. These receptors were obtained from a person between 18 and 59 years old who received the Ad26.COV2.S COVID-19 vaccine or a placebo.

This clone has just one count. J is TRBJ2-3 and V is TRBV11-3, with D unclear. The germline gives CDR1 SGHNT, CDR2 YENEEA. The CDR3 is 15 residues long. V lost 3 bases and J 1 base, leaving 11 bases between the germline ends. The CDR3 DNA follows: TGTGCCAGCAGCTTGAGCCCTTTCGGCACAGATACGCAGTATTTT. It translates to CASSLSPFGTDTQYF.

The chain uses TRBV12-3 or TRBV12-4 and TRBJ2-1; no firm D call. Deletions cut 8 bases from V and 5 bases from J, with 13 bases between. The CDR3 spans 13 residues. The CDR3 spells CASRPRANNEQFF. Written as DNA, the CDR3 is TGTGCCAGCCGGCCTCGCGCGAACAATGAGCAGTTCTTC.

The chain carries TRBV19 and TRBJ2-1; 7 bases agree with TRBD1. After removal of 8 bases from V and 4 bases from J, the junction contained 5 bases not matched to a gene. This CDR3 has 13 residues. CDR1 is LNHDA and CDR2 is SQIVND in the germline V gene (reference sequence). The CDR3 loop reads CASRDSPYNEQFF. The DNA of the CDR3 is TGTGCCAGTCGGGACAGCCCATACAATGAGCAGTTCTTC. The full variable domain, completed using reference TRBV19 and TRBJ2-1, is DGGITQSPKYLFRKEGQNVTLSCEQNLNHDAMYWYRQDPGQGLRLIYYSQIVNDFQKGDIAEGYSVSREKKESFPLTVTSAQKNPTAFYLCASRDSPYNEQFFGPGTRLTVL.

The chain recombines TRBV2 with TRBJ1-2; TRBD1 agrees at 7 bases. V was pared by 6 bases and J by 7 bases, with 8 bases of the junction left unmatched. Germline-derived CDR1 and CDR2 are SNHLY and FYNNEI. The CDR3 runs 13 residues. The CDR3 sequence: CASRAVHRGGYTF. The CDR3 nucleotides read TGTGCCAGCAGAGCGGTGCACAGGGGTGGCTACACCTTC.

The J gene is TRBJ1-1, the V gene TRBV6-6; a possible D gene is TRBD1 (6 bases). V lost 5 bases to trimming and J lost 6 bases, with 10 bases between them. CDR3 length: 12 residues. CDR1 is MNHNY, CDR2 SVGAGI, per germline (reference sequence). The CDR3 protein is CASSPAGAEAFF. DNA of the CDR3: TGTGCCAGCAGTCCGGCAGGGGCTGAAGCTTTCTTT.

This chain uses TRBV6-5 with TRBJ1-1, with D possibly TRBD1 on 6 matching bases. Trimming left V 5 bases short and J 4 bases short, with 11 bases between. The length of the CDR3 is 13 residues. CDR1 and CDR2 (germline): MNHEY, SVGAGI. The CDR3 loop reads CASSPWGATEAFF. For the CDR3, the DNA is TGTGCCAGCAGTCCATGGGGGGCCACTGAAGCTTTCTTT.

This chain joins TRBV5-4 and TRBJ1-1; tentatively, D is TRBD1 (5 bases). This CDR3 has 14 amino acids. V lost 4 bases and J lost 4, with 14 bases in between. The germline gives CDR1 SGHNT, CDR2 YYREEE (reference sequence). In nucleotides, the CDR3 is TGTGCCAGCAGCATTATGCATGGGGGCACTGAAGCTTTCTTT. Encoded protein: CASSIMHGGTEAFF.

The chain carries TRBV10-3 and TRBJ1-3; D is undetermined. V shed 3 bases and J shed 4 bases, with 4 bases lying between them. The CDR3 covers 12 residues. Germline V CDR1 and CDR2: ENHRY, SYGVKD. The CDR3 loop is CAISERGNTIYF. The CDR3 DNA sequence: TGTGCCATCAGTGAAAGGGGAAACACCATATATTTT.

This sequence joins TRBV7-6 and TRBJ2-1, with a weak D call TRBD2 (6 bases). Germline V gene data show CDR1 as SGHVS and CDR2 as FNYEAQ. The V gene lost 1 base and the J gene lost 0 bases, with 7 bases spanning the gap. The CDR3 has 15 residues. For the CDR3, the DNA is TGTGCCAGCAGCTTAGACGGGAGCTCCTACAATGAGCAGTTCTTC. This gives the protein CASSLDGSSYNEQFF.

V usage is TRBV19 and J usage is TRBJ2-5; TRBD1 or TRBD2 may be the D gene (5 bases each). Germline V gene lookup returns CDR1 LNHDA and CDR2 SQIVND (reference sequence). The CDR3 consists of 13 residues. Trimming removed 6 bases at V and 0 bases at J, with 8 bases between. The CDR3 region is CASSGANQETQYF. The CDR3 coding sequence is TGTGCCAGTAGCGGGGCCAACCAAGAGACCCAGTACTTC.

This clone appeared once. V and J are TRBV5-8 and TRBJ2-3, with 9 positions matching TRBD2. V lost 4 bases to trimming and J lost 6 bases; unmatched junction nucleotides: 12. The CDR3 consists of 16 residues. Germline CDR1 reads SGHTS; CDR2 reads YDEGEE. In DNA form, the CDR3 reads TGTGCCAGCAGCACCGGGACTAGCAGAGCTCAGGATACGCAGTATTTT. Its protein is CASSTGTSRAQDTQYF.

The chain recombines TRBV9 with TRBJ2-1; 11 bases fit TRBD2. There are 15 residues in the CDR3. J lost 4 bases, V lost 5 bases, and 5 bases had no gene match. Germline V lookup: CDR1 SGDLS, CDR2 YYNGEE. The CDR3 DNA follows: TGTGCCAGCAGTATCGGGACTAGCGGTTACAATGAGCAGTTCTTC. Its protein product is CASSIGTSGYNEQFF.

The chain recombines TRBV7-9 with TRBJ2-7; a possible D gene is TRBD2 (6 bases). The CDR3 consists of 15 residues. Trimming shortened V by 1 base and J by 3 bases, and 13 bases separated the two germline ends. Germline loops: CDR1 SEHNR, CDR2 FQNEAQ (reference sequence). CDR3 DNA: TGTGCCAGCAGCTTAGGTGTGGGACTCCTCTACGAGCAGTACTTC. It yields the protein CASSLGVGLLYEQYF.

The V call is TRBV20-1, the J call TRBJ1-2, with D possibly TRBD1 on 5 matching bases. The CDR3 loop spans 10 amino acids. From germline, CDR1 is DFQATT and CDR2 SNEGSKA (reference sequence). Trimming removed 5 bases from V and 8 bases from J, with 9 bases in between. The chain's CDR3 is CSAGNRGYTF. CDR3 DNA sequence: TGCAGTGCTGGTAACAGGGGCTACACCTTC.

J is TRBJ1-6 and V is TRBV30, with D hard to call. Germline-derived CDR1 and CDR2 are GTSNPN and SVGIG (reference sequence). Trimming took off 2 bases at V and 9 bases at J, with 8 bases between the two ends. The CDR3 runs to 12 residues. CDR3 region: CAWSNRVSPLHF. The CDR3 nucleotides are TGTGCCTGGAGTAACCGTGTTTCACCCCTCCACTTT.

This chain uses TRBV7-2 with TRBJ1-2, with a possible D match to TRBD1 (5 bases). The germline V gene encodes CDR1 SGHTA and CDR2 FQGNSA. CDR3 size: 16 residues. V dropped 2 bases and J dropped 4 bases, with 17 bases sitting between them. The DNA for the CDR3 is TGTGCCAGCAGCTTATACTTGGAGACAGAGCTCTATGGCTACACCTTC. Translated, it gives CASSLYLETELYGYTF.

In its sample, this clone was seen once. This chain links TRBV7-9 with TRBJ1-5, with D possibly TRBD1 on 5 matching bases. CDR1 SEHNR and CDR2 FQNEAQ come from the germline V gene (reference sequence). The CDR3 has 15 residues. V lost 1 base, J lost 1 base, and 8 bases lay in between. The CDR3 bases are TGTGCCAGCAGCTTAGAGGGGTTAAGCAATCAGCCCCAGCATTTT. It is translated as CASSLEGLSNQPQHF.

This clone appeared once. The chain couples TRBV21-1 to TRBJ1-2; TRBD1 is the table's D call, not checked against the DNA. TRBV21-1 is a known pseudogene. This CDR3 has 15 residues. The CDR3 loop reads CASSKNQGVGYGYTF. Written as DNA, the CDR3 is TGTGCCAGCAGCAAAAACCAGGGTGTTGGCTATGGCTACACCTTC.

The chain carries TRBV18 and TRBJ1-2; TRBD1 is a possible D gene (5 bases). Germline CDR1 is KGHSH and CDR2 is LQKENI. This CDR3 contains 17 residues. Trimming pared 3 bases from V and 7 bases from J, leaving 24 bases between. The CDR3 DNA follows: TGTGCCAGCTCACCTAGTGGTTATCGGGACGGCCCACTTGGCTACACCTTC. Translated: CASSPSGYRDGPLGYTF.

The rearrangement uses TRBV24-1 and TRBJ2-3, with D possibly called TRBD1 or TRBD2 (5 bases each). The CDR3 is 15 amino acids. Looked up from germline, CDR1 is KGHDR and CDR2 is SFDVKD. Trimming took off 3 bases at V and 2 bases at J, with 11 bases between the two ends. The CDR3 region has the DNA TGTGCCACCAGTGATGCCGGGACGGACACAGATACGCAGTATTTT. Protein product: CATSDAGTDTDTQYF.

This sequence joins TRBV19 and TRBJ1-2, with D hard to call. Germline CDR1 reads LNHDA; CDR2 reads SQIVND (reference sequence). V shed 5 bases and J shed 6 bases, with 13 bases lying between them. The CDR3 is 13 amino acids. CDR3 residues: CASSRKRNHGYTF. CDR3 nucleotides: TGTGCCAGTAGTCGAAAACGAAACCATGGCTACACCTTC.

V and J are TRBV28 and TRBJ2-3; D is possibly TRBD2 (6 bases). CDR3 length equals 15 residues. V shed 5 bases and J shed 3 bases, with 15 bases lying between them. Germline CDR1 is MDHEN and CDR2 is SYDVKM. Written as DNA, the CDR3 is TGTGCCAGCAGTCAGCCCGGGGGTGGGACAGATACGCAGTATTTT. Its translation is CASSQPGGGTDTQYF.

V is TRBV5-1 and J is TRBJ2-1, with D possibly being TRBD1 or TRBD2 (5 bases each). The CDR3 has 15 residues. Germline assignment: CDR1 SGHRS and CDR2 YFSETQ. Trimming took off 0 bases at V and 5 bases at J, with 12 bases between the two ends. The CDR3 bases are TGCGCCAGCAGCTTGGGGGACGGACTGCACAATGAGCAGTTCTTC. It yields the protein CASSLGDGLHNEQFF.

This clone was observed a single time. The chain is built from TRBV7-6 and TRBJ2-5; D possibly corresponds to TRBD1 (6 bases). Trimming pared 5 bases from V and 4 bases from J, leaving 23 bases between. CDR1 and CDR2 (germline): SGHVS, FNYEAQ. This CDR3 has 17 amino acids. Here the CDR3 DNA reads TGTGCCAGCAGCGTTTTACTCGGGACACCGGGCGGAGAGACCCAGTACTTC. It encodes CASSVLLGTPGGETQYF.

The table lists this clone with a count of one. This chain connects TRBV7-9 to TRBJ1-2; weak D call: TRBD1 (5 bases). This CDR3 region has 16 residues. The V gene lost 0 bases and the J gene lost 4 bases, with 15 bases spanning the gap. The germline V gene encodes CDR1 SEHNR and CDR2 FQNEAQ (reference sequence). Here the CDR3 DNA reads TGTGCCAGCAGCTTAGCGCAGGGCCCCCCGGGCTATGGCTACACCTTC. Its protein is CASSLAQGPPGYGYTF.

V gene TRBV7-2 combines with J gene TRBJ2-7; TRBD2 is a possible D gene (6 bases). This CDR3 is 15 amino acids long. The V gene's germline CDR1 is SGHTA and CDR2 FQGNSA. V was clipped by 4 bases and J by 6 bases, with 19 bases between them. DNA for the CDR3: TGTGCCAGCAGCTCCCAGTCGGGACTCAGCCCCGAGCAGTACTTC. Translated, it gives CASSSQSGLSPEQYF.

This chain links TRBV4-3 with TRBJ2-7, with no clear D. There are 17 residues in the CDR3. With 2 bases removed from V and 6 bases from J, the gap between germline ends came to 23 bases. Per germline, CDR1 LGHNA and CDR2 YSLEER. This CDR3 reads CASSQSPGGRRAIEQYF. CDR3 in DNA: TGCGCCAGCAGCCAATCCCCCGGCGGCCGAAGGGCGATCGAGCAGTACTTC.

This clone was detected once. The sample carries other DNA sequences with the same CDR3. The chain is built from TRBV12-3 or TRBV12-4 and TRBJ2-2; D remains unclear. Trimming left V 3 bases short and J 5 bases short, with 7 bases between. The CDR3 sequence is 13 residues long. The CDR3 DNA sequence: TGTGCCAGCAGTTTCGGCAGAACCGGGGAGCTGTTTTTT. It codes for CASSFGRTGELFF.